This T cell receptor beta chain was observed in a study of T cell clones after liver transplantation. Only in-frame clones appear in the TCRdb table, and some are missing; sequencing was by immunoSEQ multiplex PCR. The repertoire includes roughly 100,000 clones, more than 75% of them detected once, and 0.8% to 1% sits in the top ten. The study, taken as a whole, reports: Circulating graft-donor-reactive CD4 TCRbeta sequences fell significantly post-transplant in 5 of 8 subjects.

Looked up from germline, CDR1 is SGDLS and CDR2 is YYNGEE. The CDR3 is 17 residues long. V shed 3 bases, J shed 2 bases, and the junction held 13 bases outside the gene matches. This clone turned up a few times. Its antigen is undetermined. This sequence joins TRBV9 and TRBJ2-7; 8 positions match TRBD2. The TCR was taken from a human donor who received a liver transplant. The source was CD4+ T cells from blood, collected before liver transplant. CDR3 residues: CASSAGVAGPNPYEQYF. The CDR3, as DNA: TGTGCCAGCAGCGCTGGGGTAGCGGGACCTAACCCCTACGAGCAGTACTTC.